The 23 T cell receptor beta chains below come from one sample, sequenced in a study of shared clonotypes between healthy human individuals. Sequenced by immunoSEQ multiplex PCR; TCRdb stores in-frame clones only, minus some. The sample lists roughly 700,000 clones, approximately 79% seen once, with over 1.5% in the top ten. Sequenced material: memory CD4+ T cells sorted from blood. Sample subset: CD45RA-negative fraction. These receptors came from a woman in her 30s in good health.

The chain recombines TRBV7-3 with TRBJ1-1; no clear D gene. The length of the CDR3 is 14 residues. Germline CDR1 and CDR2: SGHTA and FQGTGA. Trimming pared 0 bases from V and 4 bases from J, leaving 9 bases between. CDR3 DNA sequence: TGTGCCAGCAGCTTAACTTTATCGGGCACTGAAGCTTTCTTT. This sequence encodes CASSLTLSGTEAFF.

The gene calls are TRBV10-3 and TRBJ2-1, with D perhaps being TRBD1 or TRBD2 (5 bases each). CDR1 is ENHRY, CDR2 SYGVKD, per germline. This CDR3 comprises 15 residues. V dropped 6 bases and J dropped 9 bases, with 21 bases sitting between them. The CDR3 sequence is CAIRVGDSTPGEQFF. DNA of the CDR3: TGTGCCATCAGAGTGGGGGATTCCACCCCCGGTGAGCAGTTCTTC.

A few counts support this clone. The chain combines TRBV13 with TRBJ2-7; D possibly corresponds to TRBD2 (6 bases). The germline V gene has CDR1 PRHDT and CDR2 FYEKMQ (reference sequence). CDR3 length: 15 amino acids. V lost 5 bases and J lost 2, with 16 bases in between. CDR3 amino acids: CASSPWGRKTYEQYF. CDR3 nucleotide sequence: TGTGCCAGCAGCCCATGGGGGAGGAAGACCTACGAGCAGTACTTC.

CDR3 coding DNA: TGTGCCAGCAGCTCAAGTCCGGGACAGGGAGGCGGCTACACCTTC. As protein: CASSSSPGQGGGYTF. The chain combines TRBV7-6 with TRBJ1-2, with TRBD1 matching over 9 bases. The V gene's germline CDR1 is SGHVS and CDR2 FNYEAQ. J gave up 8 bases and V 4 bases, and 11 bases lay outside the gene matches. This CDR3 has 15 amino acids.

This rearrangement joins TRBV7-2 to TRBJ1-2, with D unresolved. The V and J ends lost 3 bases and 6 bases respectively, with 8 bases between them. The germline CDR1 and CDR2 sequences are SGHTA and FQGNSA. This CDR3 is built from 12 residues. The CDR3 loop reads CASSFYGNGYTF. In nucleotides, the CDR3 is TGTGCCAGCAGCTTCTATGGAAATGGCTACACCTTC. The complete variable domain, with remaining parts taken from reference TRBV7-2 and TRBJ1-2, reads GAGVSQSPSNKVTEKGKDVELRCDPISGHTALYWYRQSLGQGLEFLIYFQGNSAPDKSGLPSDRFSAERTGGSVSTLTIQRTQQEDSAVYLCASSFYGNGYTFGSGTRLTVV.

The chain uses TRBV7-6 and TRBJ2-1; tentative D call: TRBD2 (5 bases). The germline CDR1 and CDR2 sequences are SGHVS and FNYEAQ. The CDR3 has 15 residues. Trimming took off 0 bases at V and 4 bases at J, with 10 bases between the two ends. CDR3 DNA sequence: TGTGCCAGCAGCTTAGCGGAGGACCTTTACAATGAGCAGTTCTTC. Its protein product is CASSLAEDLYNEQFF.

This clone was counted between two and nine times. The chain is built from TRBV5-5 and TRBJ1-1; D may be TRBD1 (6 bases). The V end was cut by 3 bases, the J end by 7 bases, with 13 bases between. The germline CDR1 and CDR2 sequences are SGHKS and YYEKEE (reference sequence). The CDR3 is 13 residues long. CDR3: CASSSQGLSEAFF. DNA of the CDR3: TGTGCCAGCAGCTCCCAGGGGCTTAGTGAAGCTTTCTTT.

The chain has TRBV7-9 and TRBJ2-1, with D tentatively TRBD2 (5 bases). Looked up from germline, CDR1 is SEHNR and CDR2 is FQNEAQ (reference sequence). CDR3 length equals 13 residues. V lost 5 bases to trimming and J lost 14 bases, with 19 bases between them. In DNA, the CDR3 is TGTGCCAGCAGCAACATAGCGTCCCTCGAGGAGTTCTTC. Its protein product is CASSNIASLEEFF.

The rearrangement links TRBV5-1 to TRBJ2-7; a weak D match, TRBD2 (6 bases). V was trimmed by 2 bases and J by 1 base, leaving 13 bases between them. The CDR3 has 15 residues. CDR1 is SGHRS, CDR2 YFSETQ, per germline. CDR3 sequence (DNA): TGCGCCAGCAGCTTTTTGAGTGGGGGGTCCTACGAGCAGTACTTC. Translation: CASSFLSGGSYEQYF. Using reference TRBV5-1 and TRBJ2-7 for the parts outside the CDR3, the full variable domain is KAGVTQTPRYLIKTRGQQVTLSCSPISGHRSVSWYQQTPGQGLQFLFEYFSETQRNKGNFPGRFSGRQFSNSRSEMNVSTLELGDSALYLCASSFLSGGSYEQYFGPGTRLTVT.

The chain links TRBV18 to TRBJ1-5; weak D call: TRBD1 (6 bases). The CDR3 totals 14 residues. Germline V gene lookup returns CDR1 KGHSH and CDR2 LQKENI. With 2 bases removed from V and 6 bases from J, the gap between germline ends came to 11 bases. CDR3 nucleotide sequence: TGTGCCAGCTCACCAGGCCGGGGGCCTCAGCCCCAGCATTTT. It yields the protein CASSPGRGPQPQHF.

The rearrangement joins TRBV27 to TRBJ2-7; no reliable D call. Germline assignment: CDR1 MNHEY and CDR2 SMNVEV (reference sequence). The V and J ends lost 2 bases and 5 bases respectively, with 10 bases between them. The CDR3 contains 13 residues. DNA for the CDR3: TGTGCCAGCAGTTTAATTGGGCTCCACGAGCAGTACTTC. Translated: CASSLIGLHEQYF.

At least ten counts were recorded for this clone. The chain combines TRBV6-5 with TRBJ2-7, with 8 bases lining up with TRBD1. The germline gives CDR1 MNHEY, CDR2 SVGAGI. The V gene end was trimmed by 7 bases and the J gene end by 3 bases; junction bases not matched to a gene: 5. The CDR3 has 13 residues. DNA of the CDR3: TGTGCCAGCATCGTAGACAGGGGCTACGAGCAGTACTTC. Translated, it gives CASIVDRGYEQYF.

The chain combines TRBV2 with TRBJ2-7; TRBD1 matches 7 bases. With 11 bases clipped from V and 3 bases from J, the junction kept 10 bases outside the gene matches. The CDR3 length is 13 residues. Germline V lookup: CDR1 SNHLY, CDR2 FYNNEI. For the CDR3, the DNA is TGTGCCTCCCTACAGGGGTTAGGCTACGAGCAGTACTTC. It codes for CASLQGLGYEQYF.

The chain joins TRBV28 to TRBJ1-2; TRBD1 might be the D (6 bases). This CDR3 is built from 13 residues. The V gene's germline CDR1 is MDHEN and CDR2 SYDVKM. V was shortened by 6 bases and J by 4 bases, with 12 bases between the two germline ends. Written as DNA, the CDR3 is TGTGCCAGCAGGAACAGGGCGGTCTATGGCTACACCTTC. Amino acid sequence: CASRNRAVYGYTF.

The CDR3 nucleotides are TGTGCCAGCAGCTGGGGGGCAGGGGGCGCCTACGAGCAGTACTTC. Its protein product is CASSWGAGGAYEQYF. The chain links TRBV7-2 to TRBJ2-7; 8 bases map to TRBD1. V was pared by 4 bases and J by 2 bases, with 7 bases of the junction left unmatched. Germline loops: CDR1 SGHTA, CDR2 FQGNSA. This CDR3 contains 15 residues. Supplemented by reference TRBV7-2 and TRBJ2-7, the full variable domain reads GAGVSQSPSNKVTEKGKDVELRCDPISGHTALYWYRQSLGQGLEFLIYFQGNSAPDKSGLPSDRFSAERTGGSVSTLTIQRTQQEDSAVYLCASSWGAGGAYEQYFGPGTRLTVT.

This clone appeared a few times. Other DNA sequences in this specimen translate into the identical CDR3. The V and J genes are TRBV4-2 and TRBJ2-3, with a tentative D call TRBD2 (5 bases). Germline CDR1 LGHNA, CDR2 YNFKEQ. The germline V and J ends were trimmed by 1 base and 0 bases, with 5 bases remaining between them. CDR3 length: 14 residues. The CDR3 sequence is CASSQGTSTDTQYF. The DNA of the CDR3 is TGTGCCAGCAGCCAAGGGACTAGCACAGATACGCAGTATTTT.

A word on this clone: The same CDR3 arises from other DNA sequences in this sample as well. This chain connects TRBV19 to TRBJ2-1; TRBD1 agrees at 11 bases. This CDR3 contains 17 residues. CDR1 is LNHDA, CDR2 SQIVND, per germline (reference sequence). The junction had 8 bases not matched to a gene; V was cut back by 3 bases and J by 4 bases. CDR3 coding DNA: TGTGCCAGTAGTATTGACACCGGGACAGGGGGTTACAATGAGCAGTTCTTC. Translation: CASSIDTGTGGYNEQFF.

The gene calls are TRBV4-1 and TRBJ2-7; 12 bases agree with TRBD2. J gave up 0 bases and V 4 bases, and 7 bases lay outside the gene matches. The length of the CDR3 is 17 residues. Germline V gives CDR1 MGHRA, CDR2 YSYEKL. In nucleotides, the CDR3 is TGCGCCAGCAGCCGGGGACTAGCGGGCCTCAGCTCCTACGAGCAGTACTTC. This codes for CASSRGLAGLSSYEQYF.

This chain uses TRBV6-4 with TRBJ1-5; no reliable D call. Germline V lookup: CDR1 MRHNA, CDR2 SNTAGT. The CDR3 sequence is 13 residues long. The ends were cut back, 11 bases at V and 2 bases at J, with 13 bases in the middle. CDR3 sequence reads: CAGRMGCNQPQHF. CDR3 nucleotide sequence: TGTGCCGGTCGGATGGGTTGCAATCAGCCCCAGCATTTT.

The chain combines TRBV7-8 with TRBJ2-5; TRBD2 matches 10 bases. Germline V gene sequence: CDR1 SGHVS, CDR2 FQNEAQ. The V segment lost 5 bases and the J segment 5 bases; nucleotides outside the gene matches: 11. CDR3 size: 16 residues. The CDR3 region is CASSLGVAGGRETQYF. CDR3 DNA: TGTGCCAGCAGCCTAGGAGTAGCGGGAGGTCGGGAGACCCAGTACTTC. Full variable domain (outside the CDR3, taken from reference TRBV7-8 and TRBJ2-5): GAGVSQSPRYKVAKRGQDVALRCDPISGHVSLFWYQQALGQGPEFLTYFQNEAQLDKSGLPSDRFFAERPEGSVSTLKIQRTQQEDSAVYLCASSLGVAGGRETQYFGPGTRLLVL.

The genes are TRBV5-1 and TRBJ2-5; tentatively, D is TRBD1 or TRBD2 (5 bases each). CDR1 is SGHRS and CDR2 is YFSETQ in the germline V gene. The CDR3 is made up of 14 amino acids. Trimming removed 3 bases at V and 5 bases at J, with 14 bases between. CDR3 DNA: TGCGCCAGCAGCTGGGGAGCAGGGTCGGAGACCCAGTACTTC. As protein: CASSWGAGSETQYF.

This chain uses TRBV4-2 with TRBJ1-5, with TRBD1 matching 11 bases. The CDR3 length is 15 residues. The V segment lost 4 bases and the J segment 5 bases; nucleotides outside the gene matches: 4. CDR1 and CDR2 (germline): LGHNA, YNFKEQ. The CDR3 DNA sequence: TGTGCCAGCAGCCCCGGACAGGGGGCCGATCAGCCCCAGCATTTT. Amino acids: CASSPGQGADQPQHF.

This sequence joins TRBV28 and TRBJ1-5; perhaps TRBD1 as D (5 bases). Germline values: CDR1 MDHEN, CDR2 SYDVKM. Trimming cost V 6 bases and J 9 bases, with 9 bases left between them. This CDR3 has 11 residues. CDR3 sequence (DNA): TGTGCCAGCAGGAGGGGCGGGCCCCAGCATTTT. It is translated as CASRRGGPQHF.